These 5 T cell receptor beta chains originate from one sample sequenced in a study of blood T cell repertoires in COVID-19. The table came from immunoSEQ multiplex PCR; TCRdb's copy has only in-frame clones and leaves some out. The table has 200,000 to 250,000 clones, approximately 90% seen once; the top ten hold approximately 12%. The sequenced sample was peripheral blood. These receptors were obtained from a woman younger than 35 who had recovered from COVID-19.

The V and J genes are TRBV5-5 and TRBJ2-6; D ambiguous. The CDR3 contains 19 residues. Germline assignment: CDR1 SGHKS and CDR2 YYEKEE (reference sequence). V was shortened by 0 bases and J by 0 bases, with 16 bases between the two germline ends. CDR3 amino acids: CASSLEVSWAGSGANVLTF. CDR3 sequence (DNA): TGTGCCAGCAGCTTGGAAGTTTCCTGGGCCGGCTCTGGGGCCAACGTCCTGACTTTC.

V gene TRBV9 combines with J gene TRBJ2-1; 7 bases line up with TRBD2. The CDR3 contains 17 residues. V shed 3 bases, J shed 5 bases, and the junction held 14 bases outside the gene matches. Germline-derived CDR1 and CDR2 are SGDLS and YYNGEE. The CDR3 DNA sequence: TGTGCCAGCAGCGCTCCCCTCGGCGGGAGTAAGGACAATGAGCAGTTCTTC. Residues: CASSAPLGGSKDNEQFF.

The DNA for the CDR3 is TGCGCCAGCAGCCTCCCGACTAGCGCCCGCACAGATACGCAGTATTTT. Translated: CASSLPTSARTDTQYF. This sequence joins TRBV5-1 and TRBJ2-3; 8 bases fit TRBD2. This CDR3 is built from 16 residues. The germline V gene has CDR1 SGHRS and CDR2 YFSETQ. With V trimmed by 4 bases and J by 1 base, 8 bases remained unmatched.

This chain uses TRBV5-1 with TRBJ1-2; 10 bases map to TRBD1. Trimming cost V 0 bases and J 12 bases; bases outside gene matches: 8. The germline gives CDR1 SGHRS, CDR2 YFSETQ. The CDR3 has 14 amino acids. The CDR3 loop reads CASSLVERDRGHTF. CDR3 coding DNA: TGCGCCAGCAGCTTGGTCGAGCGGGACAGGGGACACACCTTC.

This sequence joins TRBV9 and TRBJ2-7; 7 bases line up with TRBD1. This CDR3 has 14 residues. Germline CDR1 reads SGDLS; CDR2 reads YYNGEE. V was pared by 3 bases and J by 5 bases, with 8 bases of the junction left unmatched. The CDR3 is CASSADRVVHEQYF. The CDR3 region has the DNA TGTGCCAGCAGCGCCGACAGGGTGGTCCACGAGCAGTACTTC.